This TCR beta chain was profiled in a study of T cell changes during pregnancy in multiple sclerosis. Repertoires were generated with immunoSEQ multiplex PCR, while TCRdb's copy carries only in-frame clones and drops some. The sample lists around 77,000 clones; around 91% were seen once. The V gene's germline CDR1 is SGHRS and CDR2 YFSETQ. V was shortened by 0 bases and J by 5 bases, with 17 bases between the two germline ends. The CDR3 loop spans 16 amino acids. The chain is built from TRBV5-1 and TRBJ1-1; D might be TRBD1 (5 bases). The sequence derives from a female donor in good health, enrolled as a control in a pregnancy study. This specimen was peripheral blood, taken in the third trimester of pregnancy. The CDR3: CASSLGEAGQRTEAFF. In nucleotides, the CDR3 is TGCGCCAGCAGCTTGGGTGAGGCAGGGCAACGGACTGAAGCTTTCTTT.